These T cell receptor beta chains were read from a single sample in a study of CD8 T cells in Susac syndrome. MiXCR, applied by TCRdb to the immunoSEQ multiplex PCR reads, yields one record per CDR3 protein. The sample lists 250,000 to 300,000 distinct CDR3 sequences; approximately 89% were seen once. Material: CD8+ T cells from PBMCs. The receptor set was obtained from a human donor with multiple sclerosis. Each CDR3 is given with its conserved first and last residue. D genes are given only for firm matches. Some rows have no size entry. The others give once, few or many, or a class for an expanded clone.

>-|TRBD2|TRBV7-3|TRBJ2-2
CASSLSGGDTGELFF
TGTGCCAGCAGCCTTAGCGGGGGAGACACCGGGGAGCTGTTTTTT
>-|TRBD1|TRBV3-1|TRBJ2-7
CASSLQRQGHEQYF
TGTGCCAGCAGCCTCCAAAGACAGGGACACGAGCAGTACTTC
>-|TRBD1|TRBV12-3/TRBV12-4|TRBJ2-4
CASSLAGGQNIQYF
TGTGCCAGCAGTTTAGCAGGGGGCCAAAACATTCAGTACTTC
>-|TRBD1|TRBV7-2|TRBJ1-2
CASSPILGQGVGYTF
TGTGCCAGCAGCCCAATTCTGGGACAGGGAGTAGGCTACACCTTC
>-|TRBD1|TRBV23-1|TRBJ1-5
CASTSRGRRPQHF
TGCGCCAGCACCTCGAGGGGGCGTCGGCCCCAGCATTTT
>-|TRBD1|TRBV18|TRBJ2-1
CASSPGDRGYNEQFF
TGTGCCAGCTCACCAGGGGACAGGGGTTACAATGAGCAGTTCTTC
>-|-|TRBV11-2|TRBJ2-1
CASRPLTHNEQFF
TGTGCCAGCAGGCCCTTGACACACAATGAGCAGTTCTTC
>-|TRBD2|TRBV14|TRBJ2-3
CASSPGGGLNADTQYF
TGTGCCAGCAGTCCGGGCGGGGGTCTCAACGCAGATACGCAGTATTTT
>-|-|TRBV15|TRBJ2-3
CATSRDRGAWGTDTQYF
TGTGCCACCAGCAGAGATCGGGGGGCATGGGGCACAGATACGCAGTATTTT
>few|TRBD2|TRBV7-9|TRBJ2-7
CASRGGHEQYF
TGTGCCAGCCGCGGGGGACACGAGCAGTACTTC
>-|-|TRBV28|TRBJ2-2
CASSHSSGELFF
TGTGCCAGCAGCCATAGCAGTGGGGAGCTGTTTTTT
>-|-|TRBV12-3/TRBV12-4|TRBJ2-5
CASSLSAAETQYF
TGTGCCAGCAGTTTATCAGCTGCAGAGACCCAGTACTTC
>-|-|TRBV12-5|TRBJ2-3
CASGNQLVTTQYF
TGTGCTAGTGGAAACCAACTAGTCACTACGCAGTATTTT
>-|-|TRBV7-9|TRBJ2-7
CASSSGEWYEQYF
TGTGCCAGCAGTTCGGGAGAATGGTACGAGCAGTACTTC
>-|-|TRBV11-2|TRBJ2-6
CASSSGFSGANVLTF
TGTGCCAGCAGCTCAGGGTTCAGTGGGGCCAACGTCCTGACTTTC
>-|-|TRBV12-3/TRBV12-4|TRBJ2-7
CASSLRTSYEQYF
TGTGCCAGCAGTCTCCGGACAAGCTACGAGCAGTACTTC
>-|-|TRBV2|TRBJ1-2
CASSEGGVGYTF
TGTGCCAGCAGTGAAGGGGGGGTCGGCTACACCTTC